This record concerns one T cell receptor (beta chain) sequence. This CDR3 has 16 amino acids. CDR1 MDHEN and CDR2 SYDVKM come from the germline V gene. V gave up 7 bases and J gave up 2 bases; unmatched junction bases: 9. The data originate from a study of blood T cells in healthy people across ages. The use of a sample-barcoded 5' primer and a J-beta primer mix characterized a second PCR of about 7 to 12 cycles. Unique molecular identifiers of 12 random nucleotides labeled each cDNA. TCRdb fed the 5' RACE reads into MiXCR, producing one record per CDR3 protein. The data contain fewer than 900,000 distinct CDR3 sequences, roughly 43% of them singletons. Individuals who donated were healthy Caucasians from Russia aged about 6 to 90.

The TCR originated in a woman aged 60 to 75 in good health. This chain links TRBV28 with TRBJ2-2; 8 bases map to TRBD2. The sequenced sample was blood. In nucleotides, the CDR3 is TGTGCCAGCACCGGAAGACTAGCGATAAACACCGGGGAGCTGTTTTTT. This codes for CASTGRLAINTGELFF.